This T cell receptor beta chain was documented in a study of cytomegalovirus exposure and HLA in healthy donors. Whereas donors were nominally healthy upon sampling, unrecorded immune exposures were probable. Concerning this clone itself: Its matching antigen is unknown.

The PCR employed 60 Vbeta primers together with 13 Jbeta primers. Assay: immunoSEQ multiplex PCR; the TCRdb copy retains only in-frame clones and omits some. Altogether a few hundred thousand clones are present, around 81% being singletons, with the ten largest covering almost 8%. Study-wide findings and caveats: Analysis performed later showed TCR beta chains linked to HLA being more clonally expanded than equally common others. Common viral pathogens were later found to be apparently linked to several of the most significant clusters.

The specimen sequenced was PBMCs. The sequence was obtained from a woman in her fifties or sixties in good health and CMV-seropositive.

CDR3 residues: CASSSDRSRGEAFF. DNA of the CDR3: TGCGCCAGCAGCTCGGACAGGTCTCGTGGTGAAGCTTTCTTT. The rearrangement joins TRBV5-1 to TRBJ1-1, with 7 bases that match TRBD1. Germline V CDR1 and CDR2: SGHRS, YFSETQ. V lost 3 bases to trimming and J lost 7 bases; unmatched junction nucleotides: 9. The CDR3 contains 14 residues.